The 9 T cell receptor beta chains below all came from one sample that was sequenced in a study of cytomegalovirus exposure and HLA in healthy donors. The PCR contained 60 Vbeta and 13 Jbeta primers. TCRdb's table, derived via immunoSEQ multiplex PCR, lists solely in-frame clones and lacks some. The sample lists approximately 110,000 clones; approximately 69% were seen once. The sample was PBMCs. The receptors shown here come from a man aged 25 to 45 in good health and CMV-seronegative.

The CDR3 is CASSDSQVLEKLFF. CDR3 nucleotides: TGTGCCAGCAGTGATTCCCAGGTACTGGAAAAACTGTTTTTT. The chain recombines TRBV2 with TRBJ1-4; D is ambiguous. The ends were cut back, 3 bases at V and 8 bases at J, with 13 bases in the middle. The CDR3 runs to 14 residues. CDR1 is SNHLY, CDR2 FYNNEI, per germline.

This clone appeared a single time. The V gene is TRBV6-1, the J gene TRBJ1-2; 7 bases match TRBD1. There are 13 residues in the CDR3. The V gene end was trimmed by 2 bases and the J gene end by 3 bases; junction bases not matched to a gene: 0. CDR1 is MNHNS and CDR2 is SASEGT in the germline V gene. CDR3 sequence (DNA): TGTGCCAGCAGTGAACAGGGGGACTATGGCTACACCTTC. The encoded protein is CASSEQGDYGYTF.

The CDR3 DNA reads TGTGCCTGGAAGAAAGGCGGGAGAGACACCGGGGAGCTGTTTTTT. Protein product: CAWKKGGRDTGELFF. This rearrangement joins TRBV30 to TRBJ2-2; 7 bases are shared with TRBD2. CDR1 is GTSNPN and CDR2 is SVGIG in the germline V gene (reference sequence). CDR3 length equals 15 residues. V lost 4 bases, J lost 3 bases, and 8 bases stayed unmatched.

This clone was observed a few times. The rearrangement joins TRBV18 to TRBJ1-1; D is perhaps TRBD1 (5 bases). Germline V CDR1 and CDR2: KGHSH, LQKENI. V gave up 3 bases and J gave up 1 base, with 9 bases separating them. The CDR3 contains 14 residues. CDR3 bases: TGTGCCAGCTCACCCAATACAGGGAACACTGAAGCTTTCTTT. Protein product: CASSPNTGNTEAFF.

This clone was picked up a small number of times. The CDR3, as DNA: TGTGCCAGCAGTGATCAGGCAGGAAGCTCCTACGAGCAGTACTTC. Translated, it gives CASSDQAGSSYEQYF. V is TRBV6-1 and J is TRBJ2-7; D is uncertain. Germline V gene lookup returns CDR1 MNHNS and CDR2 SASEGT. V lost 3 bases, J lost 0 bases, and 12 bases lay in between. The CDR3 has 15 amino acids.

This chain links TRBV6-1 with TRBJ1-4; 8 positions match TRBD1. The CDR3 is 15 residues long. Germline loops: CDR1 MNHNS, CDR2 SASEGT. V was pared by 6 bases and J by 4 bases, with 7 bases of the junction left unmatched. DNA for the CDR3: TGTGCCAGCAGCTTGAACAGGGGGGATAATGAAAAACTGTTTTTT. Protein: CASSLNRGDNEKLFF.

The chain joins TRBV28 to TRBJ1-3, with 11 bases that match TRBD1. The germline gives CDR1 MDHEN, CDR2 SYDVKM. The CDR3 extends over 17 amino acids. V lost 7 bases and J lost 0; bases outside the gene matches: 8. CDR3: CASTVGGTGGSGNTIYF. The CDR3 nucleotides are TGTGCCAGCACTGTAGGGGGGACAGGGGGCTCTGGAAACACCATATATTTT.

This chain joins TRBV2 and TRBJ2-3, with D perhaps TRBD2 (6 bases). The CDR3 has 16 amino acids. The germline CDR1 and CDR2 sequences are SNHLY and FYNNEI. Trimming cost V 4 bases and J 1 base, with 15 bases left between them. CDR3 residues: CASSGPGGLRTDTQYF. In DNA, the CDR3 is TGTGCCAGCAGTGGACCCGGGGGACTCCGCACAGATACGCAGTATTTT. Using reference TRBV2 and TRBJ2-3 for the parts outside the CDR3, the full variable domain is EPEVTQTPSHQVTQMGQEVILRCVPISNHLYFYWYRQILGQKVEFLVSFYNNEISEKSEIFDDQFSVERPDGSNFTLKIRSTKLEDSAMYFCASSGPGGLRTDTQYFGPGTRLTVL.

This clone is a singleton in its sample. The rearrangement joins TRBV5-6 to TRBJ2-7; a possible D gene is TRBD2 (6 bases). CDR1 and CDR2 from the germline V gene are SGHDT and YYEEEE. Trimming took off 0 bases at V and 7 bases at J, with 23 bases between the two ends. The CDR3 is 17 residues long. CDR3 nucleotide sequence: TGTGCCAGCAGCTTGGGCACGGGCGGGAACAAGATTAGGGAGCAGTACTTC. Encoded protein: CASSLGTGGNKIREQYF.